This passage covers 26 T cell receptor beta chains from one sample sequenced in a study of blood T cell repertoires in COVID-19. Sequencing used immunoSEQ multiplex PCR; TCRdb keeps in-frame clones, though not all of them. This table holds 200,000 to 300,000 clones, 90% found once. Sequenced input: peripheral blood. The receptors originated from a woman in her thirties or forties with acute or convalescent COVID-19.

This clone has only one observation. The chain uses TRBV11-2 and TRBJ1-2; TRBD1 matches at 9 bases. Germline CDR1 reads SGHAT; CDR2 reads FQNNGV. The V gene end was trimmed by 3 bases and the J gene end by 8 bases; junction bases not matched to a gene: 7. CDR3 length: 14 amino acids. CDR3 in DNA: TGTGCCAGCAGCTTGCCACAGGGGGCGGGCGGCTACACCTTC. Translated: CASSLPQGAGGYTF.

The chain uses TRBV12-3 or TRBV12-4 and TRBJ1-1; 8 positions match TRBD1. V dropped 5 bases and J dropped 6; count of bases not matched to a gene: 5. The CDR3 consists of 13 residues. The CDR3 sequence is CASSPDRAAEAFF. The DNA for the CDR3 is TGTGCCAGCAGTCCGGACAGGGCGGCTGAAGCTTTCTTT.

The chain couples TRBV14 to TRBJ2-5; tentative D call: TRBD2 (6 bases). V was trimmed by 4 bases and J by 3 bases, leaving 27 bases between them. Looked up from germline, CDR1 is SGHDN and CDR2 is FVKESK. The CDR3 has 19 residues. The CDR3 DNA follows: TGTGCCAGCAGCCGAGTAGGACTATCCGGGACGCTTCTGGAAGAGACCCAGTACTTC. Protein sequence: CASSRVGLSGTLLEETQYF.

This chain connects TRBV19 to TRBJ1-4, with 10 bases that match TRBD1. Germline lookup yields CDR1 LNHDA and CDR2 SQIVND (reference sequence). This CDR3 comprises 21 residues. V lost 0 bases, J lost 6 bases, and 19 bases stayed unmatched. This chain's CDR3 is CASSIDRDRGLFRTEDEKLFF. DNA of the CDR3: TGTGCCAGTAGTATAGATCGGGACAGGGGCCTTTTTCGCACGGAGGATGAAAAACTGTTTTTT.

The chain couples TRBV11-2 to TRBJ2-3; 8 bases are shared with TRBD1. V was pared by 4 bases and J by 4 bases, with 4 bases of the junction left unmatched. Germline-derived CDR1 and CDR2 are SGHAT and FQNNGV. The CDR3 sequence is 14 residues long. This CDR3 is CASSSRGPADTQYF. The DNA of the CDR3 is TGTGCCAGCAGCTCCAGGGGGCCGGCAGATACGCAGTATTTT.

V and J are TRBV15 and TRBJ1-3; 8 positions match TRBD1. CDR3 length equals 17 residues. J gave up 0 bases and V 3 bases, and 7 bases lay outside the gene matches. Germline CDR1 LNHNV, CDR2 YYDKDF (reference sequence). The CDR3 sequence: CATSSLGQAGSGNTIYF. DNA for the CDR3: TGTGCCACCAGCAGTTTGGGACAGGCAGGCTCTGGAAACACCATATATTTT. The full variable domain, its missing parts supplied by reference TRBV15 and TRBJ1-3, is DAMVIQNPRYQVTQFGKPVTLSCSQTLNHNVMYWYQQKSSQAPKLLFHYYDKDFNNEADTPDNFQSRRPNTSFCFLDIRSPGLGDTAMYLCATSSLGQAGSGNTIYFGEGSWLTVV.

This clone has a single count. The J gene is TRBJ2-1, the V gene TRBV29-1; 10 positions agree with TRBD2. CDR1 is SQVTM, CDR2 ANQGSEA, per germline. V lost 5 bases to trimming and J lost 8 bases; unmatched junction nucleotides: 6. The CDR3 is made up of 13 amino acids. The CDR3 sequence: CSVKRGGLDEQFF. CDR3 nucleotide sequence: TGCAGCGTTAAGCGGGGGGGCCTGGATGAGCAGTTCTTC.

V usage is TRBV19 and J usage is TRBJ1-1; 7 bases match TRBD1. With V trimmed by 5 bases and J by 3 bases, 0 bases remained unmatched. The length of the CDR3 is 12 residues. Per the germline V gene, CDR1 is LNHDA and CDR2 is SQIVND (reference sequence). CDR3: CASSQGDTEAFF. The CDR3 DNA is TGTGCCAGTAGTCAGGGGGACACTGAAGCTTTCTTT. The complete variable domain, with remaining parts taken from reference TRBV19 and TRBJ1-1, reads DGGITQSPKYLFRKEGQNVTLSCEQNLNHDAMYWYRQDPGQGLRLIYYSQIVNDFQKGDIAEGYSVSREKKESFPLTVTSAQKNPTAFYLCASSQGDTEAFFGQGTRLTVV.

The chain uses TRBV5-1 and TRBJ2-3; 10 bases map to TRBD2. This CDR3 region has 15 residues. Trimming at V came to 4 bases and at J to 3 bases, leaving 5 bases not matched to a gene. Germline lookup yields CDR1 SGHRS and CDR2 YFSETQ. CDR3 nucleotide sequence: TGCGCCAGCAGCCTTAGCGGGGGGACTACAGATACGCAGTATTTT. It specifies CASSLSGGTTDTQYF.

The gene calls are TRBV6-5 and TRBJ2-5; tentatively, D is TRBD2 (6 bases). Trimming left V 0 bases short and J 7 bases short, with 18 bases between. CDR3 length: 16 amino acids. Germline V CDR1 and CDR2: MNHEY, SVGAGI. This CDR3 is CASSYSTSSARGTQYF. The CDR3 region has the DNA TGTGCCAGCAGTTACTCGACCTCTAGCGCTCGGGGGACCCAGTACTTC.

Turning to this clone: Germline and junction disagree at one end, which may indicate a read error. J is TRBJ2-1 and V is TRBV7-3; D remains unclear. The CDR3 sequence is 12 residues long. Germline-derived CDR1 and CDR2 are SGHTA and FQGTGA. For the CDR3, the DNA is TGTGCCAGCAGCCCCTCCCACAATGAGCAGTTCTTC. It codes for CASSPSHNEQFF.

V gene TRBV5-4 combines with J gene TRBJ1-2; possible D gene TRBD1, 5 bases. This CDR3 is 14 amino acids long. Germline V CDR1 and CDR2: SGHNT, YYREEE (reference sequence). Trimming took off 4 bases at V and 3 bases at J, with 13 bases between the two ends. CDR3 region: CASSRPGEYYGYTF. For the CDR3, the DNA is TGTGCCAGCAGCAGGCCGGGGGAATACTATGGCTACACCTTC.

This clone was recorded once. The chain links TRBV29-1 to TRBJ1-2; 11 nucleotides align to TRBD1. The CDR3 contains 17 residues. Germline CDR1 and CDR2: SQVTM and ANQGSEA. Trimming cost V 7 bases and J 2 bases; bases outside gene matches: 15. In DNA, the CDR3 is TGCAGCGGGGGATCGGGACAGGGGGTTCAGGGGAACTATGGCTACACCTTC. Translating it yields CSGGSGQGVQGNYGYTF.

The gene calls are TRBV7-9 and TRBJ1-1; no definite D call. V lost 2 bases and J lost 4, with 14 bases in between. Germline CDR1 SEHNR, CDR2 FQNEAQ (reference sequence). The CDR3 runs 15 residues. CDR3 sequence: CASSLTNPSGTEAFF. The CDR3 nucleotides read TGTGCCAGCAGCTTAACAAATCCCTCGGGCACTGAAGCTTTCTTT.

This clone was seen only once. The J gene is TRBJ1-4, the V gene TRBV5-6; D perhaps matches TRBD1 (5 bases). Germline V gene sequence: CDR1 SGHDT, CDR2 YYEEEE. V was trimmed by 3 bases and J by 5 bases, leaving 11 bases between them. The CDR3 runs to 14 residues. The CDR3 region is CASSWGTANEKLFF. For the CDR3, the DNA is TGTGCCAGCAGCTGGGGGACTGCAAATGAAAAACTGTTTTTT.

V usage is TRBV24-1 and J usage is TRBJ2-1; the match to TRBD1 covers 8 bases. J was trimmed by 4 bases and V by 2 bases; bases with no gene match: 9. The CDR3 has 17 amino acids. Germline values: CDR1 KGHDR, CDR2 SFDVKD. This chain's CDR3 is CATSDYLLGQGYNEQFF. Written as DNA, the CDR3 is TGTGCCACCAGTGATTACCTTCTTGGACAGGGTTACAATGAGCAGTTCTTC.

The chain uses TRBV2 and TRBJ1-2, with 8 bases fitting TRBD1. V lost 4 bases and J lost 2; bases outside the gene matches: 6. CDR1 and CDR2 (germline): SNHLY, FYNNEI. CDR3 size: 15 residues. The CDR3 coding sequence is TGTGCCAGCAGTGGACAGGGGAGCCCCAACTATGGCTACACCTTC. Its translation: CASSGQGSPNYGYTF. Together with reference TRBV2 and TRBJ1-2, the CDR3 gives the full variable domain: EPEVTQTPSHQVTQMGQEVILRCVPISNHLYFYWYRQILGQKVEFLVSFYNNEISEKSEIFDDQFSVERPDGSNFTLKIRSTKLEDSAMYFCASSGQGSPNYGYTFGSGTRLTVV.

This clone was counted only a few times. The rearrangement joins TRBV11-3 to TRBJ2-3; 9 bases agree with TRBD2. The germline V gene encodes CDR1 SGHNT and CDR2 YENEEA. The CDR3 totals 16 residues. V dropped 3 bases and J dropped 6; count of bases not matched to a gene: 10. The CDR3 spells CASSLGSSGVGDTQYF. The CDR3 region has the DNA TGTGCCAGCAGCTTGGGGTCTAGCGGGGTGGGGGATACGCAGTATTTT.

This chain uses TRBV10-3 with TRBJ1-1; D not certain. Per germline, CDR1 ENHRY and CDR2 SYGVKD. This CDR3 is built from 13 residues. V was clipped by 3 bases and J by 2 bases, with 7 bases between them. CDR3 residues: CAISDPVNTEAFF. The CDR3 DNA reads TGTGCCATCAGTGACCCCGTAAACACTGAAGCTTTCTTT.

The chain is built from TRBV19 and TRBJ1-5; the D gene is possibly TRBD1 (6 bases). Germline CDR1 is LNHDA and CDR2 is SQIVND (reference sequence). This CDR3 has 16 residues. V was trimmed by 5 bases and J by 4 bases, leaving 18 bases between them. CDR3 loop: CASSPPFDRPNQPQHF. CDR3 nucleotides: TGTGCCAGTAGTCCCCCCTTCGACAGGCCGAATCAGCCCCAGCATTTT.

The rearrangement joins TRBV25-1 to TRBJ1-2; 10 positions match TRBD1. The CDR3 runs 18 residues. Germline-derived CDR1 and CDR2 are MGHDK and SYGVNS. J gave up 2 bases and V 2 bases, and 11 bases lay outside the gene matches. CDR3 sequence (DNA): TGTGCCAGCAGTGAAGTTACGATCGGGACAGGGGTAAACTATGGCTACACCTTC. Protein product: CASSEVTIGTGVNYGYTF.

The genes are TRBV19 and TRBJ1-2, with TRBD1 identical over 9 bases. The CDR3 spans 18 residues. Per the germline V gene, CDR1 is LNHDA and CDR2 is SQIVND (reference sequence). The V segment lost 3 bases and the J segment 4 bases; nucleotides outside the gene matches: 15. The DNA for the CDR3 is TGTGCCAGTAGTATTGAGGGGACAGGGAAACCTTTATCCTATGGCTACACCTTC. Its translation: CASSIEGTGKPLSYGYTF.

The CDR3, as DNA: TGCGCCAGCAGCCAAGATGGGGAGCTCAGTCTATCAGATACGCAGTATTTT. Protein product: CASSQDGELSLSDTQYF. V is TRBV4-1 and J is TRBJ2-3; D might be TRBD2 (5 bases). CDR3 length: 17 residues. Between the trimmed V and J ends, which lost 0 bases and 4 bases, there was a span of 17 bases. Germline CDR1 MGHRA, CDR2 YSYEKL.

The chain couples TRBV5-1 to TRBJ2-2; a weak D match, TRBD2 (5 bases). This CDR3 is built from 13 residues. With 5 bases removed from V and 5 bases from J, the gap between germline ends came to 10 bases. Germline CDR1 is SGHRS and CDR2 is YFSETQ. The CDR3 loop reads CASRGLLTGELFF. As DNA, the CDR3 is TGCGCCAGCAGAGGACTGCTAACCGGGGAGCTGTTTTTT. The full variable domain, in which reference TRBV5-1 and TRBJ2-2 provide the parts outside the CDR3, is KAGVTQTPRYLIKTRGQQVTLSCSPISGHRSVSWYQQTPGQGLQFLFEYFSETQRNKGNFPGRFSGRQFSNSRSEMNVSTLELGDSALYLCASRGLLTGELFFGEGSRLTVL.

The CDR3 reads CASSQVDAGYNEQFF. The CDR3 DNA reads TGTGCCAGCAGCCAAGTGGATGCAGGCTACAATGAGCAGTTCTTC. The gene calls are TRBV3-1 (or the pseudogene TRBV3-2) and TRBJ2-1; the D is unclear. V gave up 1 base and J gave up 3 bases, with 10 bases separating them. The CDR3 contains 15 residues. The germline gives CDR1 LGHDT, CDR2 YNNKEL (reference sequence).

The chain has TRBV5-1 and TRBJ2-3, with D possibly being TRBD2 (5 bases). Per germline, CDR1 SGHRS and CDR2 YFSETQ. CDR3 length equals 16 residues. V lost 3 bases to trimming and J lost 2 bases, with 16 bases between them. CDR3 residues: CASSSLSQLVTDTQYF. The CDR3 DNA sequence: TGCGCCAGCAGCTCCCTATCCCAACTAGTCACAGATACGCAGTATTTT.